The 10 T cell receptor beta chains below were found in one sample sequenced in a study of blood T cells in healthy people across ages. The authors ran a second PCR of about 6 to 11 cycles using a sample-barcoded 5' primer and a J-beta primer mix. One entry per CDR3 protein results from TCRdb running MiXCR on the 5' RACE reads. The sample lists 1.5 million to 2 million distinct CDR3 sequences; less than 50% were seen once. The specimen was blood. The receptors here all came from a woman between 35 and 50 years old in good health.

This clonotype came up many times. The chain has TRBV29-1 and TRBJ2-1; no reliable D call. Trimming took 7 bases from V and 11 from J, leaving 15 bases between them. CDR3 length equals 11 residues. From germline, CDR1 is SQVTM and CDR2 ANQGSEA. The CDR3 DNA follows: TGCAGCGCGCTTCTAGAGAGCAAGCAGTTCTTC. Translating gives CSALLESKQFF.

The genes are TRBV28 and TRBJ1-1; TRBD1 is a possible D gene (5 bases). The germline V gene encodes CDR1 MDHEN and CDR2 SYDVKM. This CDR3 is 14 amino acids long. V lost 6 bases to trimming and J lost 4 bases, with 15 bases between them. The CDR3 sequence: CASSDSPSSTEAFF. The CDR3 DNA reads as TGTGCCAGCAGCGACAGTCCCTCAAGCACTGAAGCTTTCTTT.

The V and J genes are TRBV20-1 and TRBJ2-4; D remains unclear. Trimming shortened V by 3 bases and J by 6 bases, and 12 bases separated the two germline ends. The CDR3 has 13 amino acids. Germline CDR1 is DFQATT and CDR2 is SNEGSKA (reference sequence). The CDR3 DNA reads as TGCAGTGCTAGGACCGAGTCTCTAAACATTCAGTACTTC. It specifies CSARTESLNIQYF.

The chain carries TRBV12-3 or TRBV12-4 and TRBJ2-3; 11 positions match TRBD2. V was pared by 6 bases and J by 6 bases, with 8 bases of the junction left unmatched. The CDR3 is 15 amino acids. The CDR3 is CASSHSGGAFDTQYF. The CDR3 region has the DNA TGTGCCAGCAGCCATAGCGGGGGGGCGTTCGATACGCAGTATTTT.

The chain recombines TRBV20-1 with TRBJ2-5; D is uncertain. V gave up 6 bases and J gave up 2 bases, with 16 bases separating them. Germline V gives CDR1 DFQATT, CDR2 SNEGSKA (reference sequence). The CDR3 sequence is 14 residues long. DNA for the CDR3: TGCAGTGCCCTACCCAGCTCAGCTCAAGAGACCCAGTACTTC. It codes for CSALPSSAQETQYF.

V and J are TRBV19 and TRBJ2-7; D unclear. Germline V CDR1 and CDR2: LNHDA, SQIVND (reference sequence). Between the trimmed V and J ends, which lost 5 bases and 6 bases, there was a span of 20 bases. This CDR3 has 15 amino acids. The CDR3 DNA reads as TGTGCCAGTAGTGCCCTCGCGACCGGCCCCTCCGAGCAGTACTTC. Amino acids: CASSALATGPSEQYF.

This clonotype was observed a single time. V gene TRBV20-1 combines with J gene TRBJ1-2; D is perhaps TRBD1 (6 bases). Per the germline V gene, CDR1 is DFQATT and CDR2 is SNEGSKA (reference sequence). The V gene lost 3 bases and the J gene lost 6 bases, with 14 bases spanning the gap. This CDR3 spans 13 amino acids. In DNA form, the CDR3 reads TGCAGTGCTAGGCGGGGGGCGAATGATGGCTACACCTTC. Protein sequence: CSARRGANDGYTF.

CDR3 residues: CASSGVAGQYEQYF. CDR3 nucleotide sequence: TGTGCCAGCAGTGGGGTAGCGGGGCAGTACGAGCAGTACTTC. The gene calls are TRBV2 and TRBJ2-5, with 8 bases fitting TRBD2. The J call is in doubt because the DNA end fits TRBJ2-7 better. CDR1 and CDR2 from the germline V gene are SNHLY and FYNNEI. The CDR3 spans 14 residues.

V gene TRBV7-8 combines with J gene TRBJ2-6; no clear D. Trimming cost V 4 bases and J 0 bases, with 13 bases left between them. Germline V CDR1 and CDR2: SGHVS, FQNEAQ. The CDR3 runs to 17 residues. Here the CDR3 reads CASSSVSGFSGANVLTF. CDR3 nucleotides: TGTGCCAGCAGCTCCGTCTCTGGGTTCTCTGGGGCCAACGTCCTGACTTTC.

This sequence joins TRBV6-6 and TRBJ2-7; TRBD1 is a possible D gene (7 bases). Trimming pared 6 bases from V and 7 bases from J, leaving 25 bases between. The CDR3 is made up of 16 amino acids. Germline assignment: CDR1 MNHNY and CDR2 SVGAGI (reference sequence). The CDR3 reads CASRGTSRGSRDEQYF. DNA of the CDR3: TGTGCCAGCAGGGGAACTAGCAGGGGGTCCCGAGATGAGCAGTACTTC.